This TCR beta chain was sequenced in a study of cytomegalovirus exposure and HLA in healthy donors. General observations from the study: Cytomegalovirus status, reportedly, was diagnosed with high specificity and sensitivity by the classifier. The investigators catalogued 180 or so TCR beta chains as cytomegalovirus-associated.

V shed 5 bases and J 6 bases; nucleotides not matched to a gene: 12. Germline assignment: CDR1 SGHVS and CDR2 FNYEAQ. The CDR3 contains 15 residues. The approximately 120-subject validation cohort, separate from the roughly 700-subject first cohort, included the donors. A word on this clone: The antigen is undetermined.

Measured with immunoSEQ multiplex PCR; TCRdb has only the in-frame clones, and not every one. This table holds 200,000 or so clones, 80% to 90% found once. The sequenced material came from PBMCs. The source is a woman in her 30s in good health and CMV-seropositive. The genes are TRBV7-6 and TRBJ2-7, with TRBD1 identical over 8 bases. The CDR3 reads CASSPATGAVREQYF. DNA for the CDR3: TGTGCCAGCAGCCCTGCGACAGGGGCGGTGCGCGAGCAGTACTTC.